This passage covers 26 T cell receptor beta chains from one sample sequenced in a study of T cell responses to AZD1222 COVID-19 vaccine. Method: immunoSEQ multiplex PCR; TCRdb's copy keeps in-frame clones and lacks some. Among about 70,000 clones listed, 88% were seen once. This sample comprised peripheral blood, obtained on day 0 of MenACWY control vaccination. The source is an adult in good health.

This clone was recorded once. The chain uses TRBV2 and TRBJ1-5; possibly TRBD1 for D (5 bases). The germline gives CDR1 SNHLY, CDR2 FYNNEI. Trimming pared 4 bases from V and 6 bases from J, leaving 16 bases between. The CDR3 is 15 amino acids. Here the CDR3 reads CASSAGRAAAQPQHF. The CDR3, as DNA: TGTGCCAGCAGTGCGGGCAGGGCGGCGGCTCAGCCCCAGCATTTT.

The V and J genes are TRBV7-2 and TRBJ2-1, with 11 bases aligning to TRBD2. Germline CDR1 SGHTA, CDR2 FQGNSA. The CDR3 loop spans 15 amino acids. Trimming cost V 0 bases and J 10 bases; bases outside gene matches: 5. The CDR3 DNA follows: TGTGCCAGCAGCTTAGCTAGCGGGGGGGCCGGGGAGCAGTTCTTC. It codes for CASSLASGGAGEQFF.

This chain joins TRBV6-5 and TRBJ2-2; D may be TRBD1 (5 bases). The germline CDR1 and CDR2 sequences are MNHEY and SVGAGI. V lost 7 bases and J lost 7, with 13 bases in between. The CDR3 is 13 residues long. The CDR3 nucleotides read TGTGCCAGCAATATAGGGGCCAGCGGGGAGCTGTTTTTT. Its translation is CASNIGASGELFF.

This chain uses TRBV4-2 with TRBJ1-5; 8 bases are a match to TRBD1. Trimming at V came to 3 bases and at J to 0 bases, leaving 4 bases not matched to a gene. Germline loops: CDR1 LGHNA, CDR2 YNFKEQ. This CDR3 region has 16 residues. The CDR3 is CASSHIDRGSNQPQHF. The CDR3 nucleotides are TGTGCCAGCAGCCACATAGACAGGGGTAGCAATCAGCCCCAGCATTTT.

This rearrangement joins TRBV3-1 (or the pseudogene TRBV3-2) to TRBJ2-5, with D unclear. This CDR3 spans 13 amino acids. CDR1 is LGHDT, CDR2 YNNKEL, per germline (reference sequence). V shed 4 bases and J shed 4 bases, with 10 bases lying between them. The CDR3 spells CASSPDWSETQYF. The DNA of the CDR3 is TGTGCCAGCAGCCCAGACTGGTCAGAGACCCAGTACTTC.

This clone has just one count. This sequence joins TRBV27 and TRBJ1-5, with D perhaps matching TRBD1 (6 bases). Germline CDR1 reads MNHEY; CDR2 reads SMNVEV (reference sequence). This CDR3 has 14 residues. The V and J ends lost 4 bases and 7 bases respectively, with 14 bases between them. CDR3 region: CASSSASGVQPQHF. CDR3 coding DNA: TGTGCCAGCAGTTCAGCCTCAGGGGTCCAGCCCCAGCATTTT.

This clone was found a few times. The V and J genes are TRBV4-2 and TRBJ2-2, with 11 positions matching TRBD2. This CDR3 is built from 15 residues. In germline, CDR1 is LGHNA, CDR2 YNFKEQ. The ends lost 6 bases at V and 6 bases at J; junction bases unmatched: 6. CDR3 protein: CASRSPSGGSGELFF. The CDR3 DNA reads TGTGCCAGCAGATCCCCTAGCGGGGGGTCCGGGGAGCTGTTTTTT.

V usage is TRBV14 and J usage is TRBJ1-2; 7 nucleotides align to TRBD1. This CDR3 spans 12 amino acids. CDR1 and CDR2 from the germline V gene are SGHDN and FVKESK. Trimming at V came to 5 bases and at J to 5 bases, leaving 2 bases not matched to a gene. The CDR3 loop is CASSVRGYGYTF. In DNA, the CDR3 is TGTGCCAGCAGCGTCAGGGGGTATGGCTACACCTTC.

The V gene is TRBV3-1 (or the pseudogene TRBV3-2), the J gene TRBJ1-2, with TRBD1 matching over 10 bases. This CDR3 region has 15 residues. The germline gives CDR1 LGHDT, CDR2 YNNKEL (reference sequence). V shed 2 bases and J 7 bases; nucleotides not matched to a gene: 7. CDR3 amino acids: CASSQKTGGYGGYTF. The CDR3 DNA reads TGTGCCAGCAGCCAAAAGACAGGGGGCTACGGTGGCTACACCTTC.

This chain's CDR3 is CASSQGNVANEKLFF. DNA of the CDR3: TGCGCCAGCAGCCAGGGTAATGTGGCTAATGAAAAACTGTTTTTT. The V gene is TRBV5-1, the J gene TRBJ1-4, with D possibly being TRBD1 (5 bases). The CDR3 covers 15 residues. Looked up from germline, CDR1 is SGHRS and CDR2 is YFSETQ. V shed 4 bases and J shed 3 bases, with 13 bases lying between them.

The CDR3 bases are TGTGCCAGCAGGGTCGAAGGGGGCGACTACAATGAGCAGTTCTTC. This codes for CASRVEGGDYNEQFF. The chain recombines TRBV6-5 with TRBJ2-1; 7 bases match TRBD1. J gave up 3 bases and V 6 bases, and 8 bases lay outside the gene matches. The germline V gene has CDR1 MNHEY and CDR2 SVGAGI. The CDR3 loop spans 15 amino acids.

The rearrangement uses TRBV4-1 and TRBJ1-4; D not certain. V was clipped by 0 bases and J by 4 bases, with 15 bases between them. The CDR3 contains 17 residues. Germline V lookup: CDR1 MGHRA, CDR2 YSYEKL. CDR3 protein: CASSQENSSPYNEKLFF. In nucleotides, the CDR3 is TGCGCCAGCAGCCAAGAAAACAGCTCGCCCTATAATGAAAAACTGTTTTTT.

V and J are TRBV6-4 and TRBJ1-4; 8 nucleotides match TRBD1. The length of the CDR3 is 15 residues. Losses at the gene ends were 4 bases for V and 3 bases for J; bases not matched to a gene: 4. Germline CDR1 reads MRHNA; CDR2 reads SNTAGT. This CDR3 is CASSAPGQANEKLFF. The CDR3 bases are TGTGCCAGCAGTGCCCCGGGACAGGCTAATGAAAAACTGTTTTTT.

This clone was counted only a few times. V is TRBV19 and J is TRBJ2-3; a possible D gene is TRBD2 (6 bases). Germline lookup yields CDR1 LNHDA and CDR2 SQIVND (reference sequence). This CDR3 has 14 amino acids. Trimming cost V 3 bases and J 1 base, with 8 bases left between them. The CDR3 protein is CASSMDYRTDTQYF. The CDR3 nucleotides read TGTGCCAGTAGTATGGACTACCGCACAGATACGCAGTATTTT.

The J gene is TRBJ1-4, the V gene TRBV7-8, with 9 bases aligning to TRBD1. The CDR3 length is 15 residues. V lost 0 bases to trimming and J lost 8 bases; unmatched junction nucleotides: 4. CDR1 and CDR2 from the germline V gene are SGHVS and FQNEAQ. As DNA, the CDR3 is TGTGCCAGCAGCTTAGCGACAGGGGGTAACGAAAAACTGTTTTTT. Translating gives CASSLATGGNEKLFF.

The V gene is TRBV2, the J gene TRBJ2-7; no clear D. The germline gives CDR1 SNHLY, CDR2 FYNNEI. V was clipped by 6 bases and J by 2 bases, with 8 bases between them. The CDR3 extends over 12 amino acids. The CDR3 bases are TGTGCCAGCAGGGACCGAACCTACGAGCAGTACTTC. Its translation is CASRDRTYEQYF.

The chain combines TRBV21-1 with TRBJ1-2; the table assigns TRBD1, which was not confirmed against the DNA. TRBV21-1 is a listed pseudogene. The CDR3 has 14 residues. CDR3 amino acids: CASSKKRTGSGYTF. Written as DNA, the CDR3 is TGTGCCAGCAGCAAAAAACGGACAGGCTCTGGCTACACCTTC.

The chain recombines TRBV2 with TRBJ2-6; D unresolved. V gave up 7 bases and J gave up 0 bases, with 10 bases separating them. Germline V gives CDR1 SNHLY, CDR2 FYNNEI. There are 15 residues in the CDR3. CDR3 DNA sequence: TGTGCCAGCACAGGAGCCACCTCTGGGGCCAACGTCCTGACTTTC. Translation gives CASTGATSGANVLTF.

The gene calls are TRBV19 and TRBJ1-2; TRBD1 matches at 8 bases. The CDR3 has 13 residues. V lost 11 bases, J lost 8 bases, and 13 bases stayed unmatched. Germline V CDR1 and CDR2: LNHDA, SQIVND (reference sequence). The CDR3 sequence: CAAGGQAARGYTF. The CDR3 DNA is TGTGCCGCCGGGGGACAGGCGGCTCGAGGCTACACCTTC.

The rearrangement joins TRBV12-3 or TRBV12-4 to TRBJ1-1; D call uncertain. V was shortened by 2 bases and J by 1 base, with 2 bases between the two germline ends. The CDR3 sequence is 12 residues long. The CDR3 spells CASSLQNTEAFF. CDR3 nucleotide sequence: TGTGCCAGCAGTTTACAGAACACTGAAGCTTTCTTT.

The V call is TRBV15, the J call TRBJ2-5; possible D gene TRBD2, 6 bases. V lost 1 base and J 7 bases, leaving 13 bases between the germline ends. In germline, CDR1 is LNHNV, CDR2 YYDKDF (reference sequence). This CDR3 has 14 amino acids. Here the CDR3 reads CATSRGEDRGTQYF. The CDR3 bases are TGTGCCACCAGCAGAGGGGAGGACCGGGGGACCCAGTACTTC.

The genes are TRBV19 and TRBJ2-1; D may be TRBD2 (7 bases). V was cut by 5 bases and J by 8 bases, with 16 bases left in between. The CDR3 has 14 amino acids. Germline CDR1 LNHDA, CDR2 SQIVND (reference sequence). CDR3: CASSPRGAWHEQFF. The CDR3 DNA is TGTGCCAGTAGTCCCCGGGGGGCCTGGCATGAGCAGTTCTTC.

V is TRBV11-1 and J is TRBJ1-1; no reliable D call. The CDR3 loop spans 14 amino acids. CDR1 is SGHAT, CDR2 FQDESV, per germline (reference sequence). Trimming took off 5 bases at V and 0 bases at J, with 10 bases between the two ends. The DNA for the CDR3 is TGTGCCAGCAGCGGTCCGGGCTTGAACACTGAAGCTTTCTTT. Translated, it gives CASSGPGLNTEAFF. Using reference TRBV11-1 and TRBJ1-1 for the parts outside the CDR3, the full variable domain is EAEVAQSPRYKITEKSQAVAFWCDPISGHATLYWYRQILGQGPELLVQFQDESVVDDSQLPKDRFSAERLKGVDSTLKIQPAELGDSAMYLCASSGPGLNTEAFFGQGTRLTVV.

This clone was picked up a small number of times. The chain employs TRBV3-1 (or the pseudogene TRBV3-2) and TRBJ2-7; the match to TRBD1 covers 8 bases. The CDR3 extends over 16 amino acids. Per the germline V gene, CDR1 is LGHDT and CDR2 is YNNKEL (reference sequence). V dropped 0 bases and J dropped 5; count of bases not matched to a gene: 9. The CDR3 DNA is TGTGCCAGCAGCCAAGAGGCAGGGGGCCTCGTCCACGAGCAGTACTTC. Its protein is CASSQEAGGLVHEQYF.

This sequence joins TRBV28 and TRBJ2-2; D call uncertain. There are 12 residues in the CDR3. Germline-derived CDR1 and CDR2 are MDHEN and SYDVKM. Trimming left V 5 bases short and J 7 bases short, with 8 bases between. Here the CDR3 DNA reads TGTGCCAGCAGTCACGAAATCGGGGAGCTGTTTTTT. This gives the protein CASSHEIGELFF.

This clone was seen only once. The chain carries TRBV19 and TRBJ1-5, with D perhaps matching TRBD1 (6 bases). The V end lost 1 base, the J end lost 11 bases, and 15 bases lay between the germline ends. The germline CDR1 and CDR2 sequences are LNHDA and SQIVND (reference sequence). This CDR3 comprises 14 residues. CDR3 region: CASSIGGGPEAQHF. The CDR3 coding sequence is TGTGCCAGTAGTATAGGAGGGGGACCAGAGGCCCAGCATTTT.